The 18 T cell receptor beta chains below come from one sample, sequenced in a study of shared T cell receptors in the human thymus (dated by TCRdb to the early 2020s). The library was obtained by the immunoSEQ multiplex PCR assay. This immuneACCESS table, as held by TCRdb, lists in-frame sequences with V and J called but not all clones. Of the missing ones, under half trace to an unresolved V gene in checked studies; the others have no known cause. This sample holds some 700,000 clones; 70% to 90% were observed only once. The ten largest clones represent around 0.01% of the sample. This sample also appeared in a second study, on human thymus T cells.

The sequenced sample was thymocytes. These receptors were taken from a boy in the first two years of life with a congenital heart defect. Donor details come from another sample of the same person, matched by shared clones.

This chain's CDR3 is CASTEGGSFPHEQYF. DNA for the CDR3: TGTGCCAGCACCGAGGGGGGGAGTTTCCCTCACGAGCAGTACTTC. The V and J genes are TRBV13 and TRBJ2-7; D might be TRBD2 (7 bases). Trimming shortened V by 7 bases and J by 5 bases, and 21 bases separated the two germline ends. CDR1 is PRHDT, CDR2 FYEKMQ, per germline (reference sequence). This CDR3 is 15 amino acids long. The variable domain in full, with the rest retrieved from reference TRBV13 and TRBJ2-7, is AAGVIQSPRHLIKEKRETATLKCYPIPRHDTVYWYQQGPGQDPQFLISFYEKMQSDKGSIPDRFSAQQFSDYHSELNMSSLELGDSALYFCASTEGGSFPHEQYFGPGTRLTVT.

This chain uses TRBV27 with TRBJ1-5; the match to TRBD1 covers 8 bases. Germline-derived CDR1 and CDR2 are MNHEY and SMNVEV (reference sequence). This CDR3 has 14 residues. V dropped 6 bases and J dropped 4; count of bases not matched to a gene: 5. CDR3 region: CASRPGQENQPQHF. The CDR3 nucleotides are TGTGCCAGCAGACCGGGACAGGAAAATCAGCCCCAGCATTTT.

The J gene is TRBJ2-5, the V gene TRBV18; 8 nucleotides match TRBD2. The CDR3 has 15 amino acids. Trimming removed 5 bases from V and 4 bases from J; junction bases left unmatched: 9. The V gene's germline CDR1 is KGHSH and CDR2 LQKENI. In DNA, the CDR3 is TGTGCCAGCTCAGAGATAGCGGGGAGCGGAGAGACCCAGTACTTC. Its protein product is CASSEIAGSGETQYF.

V is TRBV7-2 and J is TRBJ2-1; no reliable D call. The V end lost 2 bases, the J end lost 7 bases, and 18 bases lay between the germline ends. Germline V gene lookup returns CDR1 SGHTA and CDR2 FQGNSA. The CDR3 consists of 16 residues. The chain's CDR3 is CASSLRSVSPRNEQFF. The CDR3 DNA sequence: TGTGCCAGCAGCTTAAGGTCGGTTAGCCCACGGAATGAGCAGTTCTTC. Looking up the rest from reference TRBV7-2 and TRBJ2-1 gives the full variable domain: GAGVSQSPSNKVTEKGKDVELRCDPISGHTALYWYRQSLGQGLEFLIYFQGNSAPDKSGLPSDRFSAERTGGSVSTLTIQRTQQEDSAVYLCASSLRSVSPRNEQFFGPGTRLTVL.

This chain joins TRBV2 and TRBJ2-7; no reliable D call. Trimming took off 4 bases at V and 1 base at J, with 11 bases between the two ends. This CDR3 has 14 amino acids. The V gene's germline CDR1 is SNHLY and CDR2 FYNNEI. Here the CDR3 DNA reads TGTGCCAGCAGTGGCCCAAGTAGTTCCTACGAGCAGTACTTC. Amino acid sequence: CASSGPSSSYEQYF.

This sequence joins TRBV2 and TRBJ2-1, with TRBD2 identical over 9 bases. This CDR3 is built from 15 residues. V was pared by 4 bases and J by 2 bases, with 3 bases of the junction left unmatched. Germline V lookup: CDR1 SNHLY, CDR2 FYNNEI. Here the CDR3 DNA reads TGTGCCAGCAGTGCTCTAGCGGGACCCTACAATGAGCAGTTCTTC. Protein sequence: CASSALAGPYNEQFF.

The chain couples TRBV5-1 to TRBJ2-2; D perhaps matches TRBD2 (6 bases). CDR1 and CDR2 from the germline V gene are SGHRS and YFSETQ. Trimming stripped 4 bases from V and 7 bases from J, with 14 bases between. This CDR3 has 14 residues. The CDR3 nucleotides are TGCGCCAGCAGCCAGGGCGGGGTTGGCGGGGAGCTGTTTTTT. Its translation is CASSQGGVGGELFF.

The J gene is TRBJ2-5, the V gene TRBV10-3, with 8 nucleotides matching TRBD1. This CDR3 region has 13 residues. V shed 10 bases and J 4 bases; nucleotides not matched to a gene: 8. The germline gives CDR1 ENHRY, CDR2 SYGVKD. In nucleotides, the CDR3 is TGTGCCACCGCGGACAGGGTGGGAGAGACCCAGTACTTC. This encodes CATADRVGETQYF.

The V gene is TRBV27, the J gene TRBJ2-2; 8 bases line up with TRBD1. The CDR3 has 18 residues. The germline gives CDR1 MNHEY, CDR2 SMNVEV (reference sequence). Trimming took 1 base from V and 1 from J; bases not matched to a gene: 8. CDR3 in DNA: TGTGCCAGCAGTTTATTCCCCCTGGACAGGGTGAACACCGGGGAGCTGTTTTTT. Protein sequence: CASSLFPLDRVNTGELFF.

This clone was found a few times. V gene TRBV29-1 combines with J gene TRBJ2-7; TRBD1 agrees at 7 bases. Germline V gene sequence: CDR1 SQVTM, CDR2 ANQGSEA. The CDR3 has 19 amino acids. V shed 6 bases, J shed 5 bases, and the junction held 28 bases outside the gene matches. CDR3 coding DNA: TGCAGCGTCCGAACCCTAAACGAGGACAGGTGGAATCCGATGCACGAGCAGTACTTC. This codes for CSVRTLNEDRWNPMHEQYF.

This chain connects TRBV19 to TRBJ2-1; 8 nucleotides line up with TRBD2. This CDR3 is 18 amino acids long. Per germline, CDR1 LNHDA and CDR2 SQIVND (reference sequence). V shed 4 bases and J 2 bases; nucleotides not matched to a gene: 13. CDR3 nucleotide sequence: TGTGCCAGTAGTACTGGAAGGCGGACTAGCCCTACCTACAATGAGCAGTTCTTC. Translated: CASSTGRRTSPTYNEQFF.

The V and J genes are TRBV4-2 and TRBJ2-2; 11 nucleotides line up with TRBD2. V was pared by 1 base and J by 3 bases, with 4 bases of the junction left unmatched. The CDR3 is made up of 17 amino acids. From germline, CDR1 is LGHNA and CDR2 YNFKEQ. This CDR3 is CASSQGSSGRHTGELFF. CDR3 DNA sequence: TGTGCCAGCAGCCAAGGTTCTAGCGGGAGGCACACCGGGGAGCTGTTTTTT.

V gene TRBV5-4 combines with J gene TRBJ1-1; 7 bases fit TRBD1. This CDR3 is 16 amino acids long. With 1 base clipped from V and 1 base from J, the junction kept 7 bases outside the gene matches. Germline values: CDR1 SGHNT, CDR2 YYREEE (reference sequence). In DNA, the CDR3 is TGTGCCAGCAGCTTGCAGGGGGTGTTAAGGAACACTGAAGCTTTCTTT. Its translation: CASSLQGVLRNTEAFF.

The chain is built from TRBV15 and TRBJ2-7; 12 bases fit TRBD2. CDR3 length: 17 residues. V was pared by 3 bases and J by 3 bases, with 9 bases of the junction left unmatched. Germline CDR1 reads LNHNV; CDR2 reads YYDKDF (reference sequence). In DNA, the CDR3 is TGTGCCACCAGCAGTAGACTAGCGGGAGTGGCAGGCTACGAGCAGTACTTC. Protein product: CATSSRLAGVAGYEQYF.

The chain employs TRBV10-2 and TRBJ1-3; tentative D call: TRBD1 (6 bases). Trimming removed 2 bases at V and 0 bases at J, with 23 bases between. Germline V gives CDR1 WSHSY, CDR2 SAAADI. The CDR3 runs to 20 residues. In DNA form, the CDR3 reads TGCGCCAGCAGTGAGGGTAAGAGACAGGCGCAAACCTTCTCTGGAAACACCATATATTTT. It specifies CASSEGKRQAQTFSGNTIYF.

This rearrangement joins TRBV4-3 to TRBJ2-3, with 9 bases identical to TRBD2. CDR1 and CDR2 from the germline V gene are LGHNA and YSLEER. This CDR3 contains 17 residues. After removal of 4 bases from V and 5 bases from J, the junction contained 13 bases not matched to a gene. CDR3 in DNA: TGCGCCAGCAGCCCCAGATGGGGCGGGAGGGGGGGAGATACGCAGTATTTT. This sequence encodes CASSPRWGGRGGDTQYF.

V is TRBV19 and J is TRBJ2-7; D possibly corresponds to TRBD1 (7 bases). Germline loops: CDR1 LNHDA, CDR2 SQIVND (reference sequence). This CDR3 has 14 amino acids. Between the trimmed V and J ends, which lost 3 bases and 7 bases, there was a span of 16 bases. The CDR3 DNA sequence: TGTGCCAGTAGTATTCCGGGCAGGGGGGAGGAGCAGTACTTC. It is translated as CASSIPGRGEEQYF.

The J gene is TRBJ2-7, the V gene TRBV11-2; D unresolved. V lost 6 bases and J 2 bases, leaving 14 bases between the germline ends. There are 14 residues in the CDR3. Germline CDR1 is SGHAT and CDR2 is FQNNGV. CDR3 region: CASSQTWPPYEQYF. The CDR3 DNA is TGTGCCAGCAGTCAAACCTGGCCCCCCTACGAGCAGTACTTC. Full variable domain (rest looked up from reference TRBV11-2 and TRBJ2-7): EAGVAQSPRYKIIEKRQSVAFWCNPISGHATLYWYQQILGQGPKLLIQFQNNGVVDDSQLPKDRFSAERLKGVDSTLKIQPAKLEDSAVYLCASSQTWPPYEQYFGPGTRLTVT.